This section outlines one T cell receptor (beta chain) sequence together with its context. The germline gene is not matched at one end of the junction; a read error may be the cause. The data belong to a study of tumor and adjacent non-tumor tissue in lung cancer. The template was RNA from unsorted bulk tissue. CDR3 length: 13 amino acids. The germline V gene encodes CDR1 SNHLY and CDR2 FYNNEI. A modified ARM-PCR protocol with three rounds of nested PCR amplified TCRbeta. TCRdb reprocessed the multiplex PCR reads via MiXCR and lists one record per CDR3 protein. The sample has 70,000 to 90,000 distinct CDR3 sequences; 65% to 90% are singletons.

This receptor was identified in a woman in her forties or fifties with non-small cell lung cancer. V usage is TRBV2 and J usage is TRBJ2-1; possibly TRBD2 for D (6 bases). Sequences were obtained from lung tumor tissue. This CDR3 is CASSGGLVNEQFF. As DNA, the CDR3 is TGTGCAAGCAGTGGAGGGCTAGTCAATGAGCAGTTCTTC.